These 8 T cell receptor beta chains were all obtained from the same sample, sequenced in a study of T cell repertoires in cytomegalovirus infection. TCRdb analysed the reads with MiXCR anew, one entry per CDR3 protein. The sample lists roughly 310,000 distinct CDR3 sequences; about 28% were seen once. These TCRs' antigens remain unknown. The sample here was cultured PBMCs, taken from culture after CMV antigen stimulation. The receptors shown here come from a human donor in good health (CMV status not recorded). Some clones in this sample may be carry-over from other donors' samples.

This rearrangement joins TRBV4-1 to TRBJ2-3; D is undetermined. V lost 0 bases to trimming and J lost 7 bases, with 8 bases between them. The CDR3 consists of 13 residues. Germline V gene sequence: CDR1 MGHRA, CDR2 YSYEKL. The CDR3 spells CASSQDWRNTQYF. In nucleotides, the CDR3 is TGCGCCAGCAGCCAAGATTGGCGCAATACGCAGTATTTT.

The CDR3 spells CASSRTRGLNTEAFF. The CDR3 nucleotides read TGTGCCAGCAGCCGTACGAGGGGACTGAACACTGAAGCTTTCTTT. J is TRBJ1-1 and V is TRBV11-2; D possibly corresponds to TRBD1 (5 bases). Trimming took off 5 bases at V and 0 bases at J, with 13 bases between the two ends. CDR3 size: 15 residues. Germline V gives CDR1 SGHAT, CDR2 FQNNGV.

V is TRBV28 and J is TRBJ2-1, with 9 bases that match TRBD2. This CDR3 has 16 residues. In germline, CDR1 is MDHEN, CDR2 SYDVKM. V shed 5 bases, J shed 4 bases, and the junction held 9 bases outside the gene matches. The CDR3 coding sequence is TGTGCCAGCAGTCCCCGGGAAGCGGGAGGATACAATGAGCAGTTCTTC. This codes for CASSPREAGGYNEQFF. Full variable domain (outside the CDR3, taken from reference TRBV28 and TRBJ2-1): DVKVTQSSRYLVKRTGEKVFLECVQDMDHENMFWYRQDPGLGLRLIYFSYDVKMKEKGDIPEGYSVSREKKERFSLILESASTNQTSMYLCASSPREAGGYNEQFFGPGTRLTVL.

This clonotype appeared a few times. This sequence joins TRBV18 and TRBJ1-1; D gene ambiguous. Looked up from germline, CDR1 is KGHSH and CDR2 is LQKENI. Trimming pared 3 bases from V and 3 bases from J, leaving 11 bases between. The CDR3 consists of 14 residues. The CDR3 region is CASSPEGGDTEAFF. CDR3 bases: TGTGCCAGCTCACCGGAGGGTGGGGACACTGAAGCTTTCTTT.

CDR3: CAISSKQGRLDIQYF. The CDR3 DNA reads TGTGCCATCAGTTCCAAACAGGGCCGGTTGGACATTCAGTACTTC. This chain uses TRBV10-3 with TRBJ2-4; D possibly corresponds to TRBD1 (6 bases). The CDR3 spans 15 residues. The V end was cut by 5 bases, the J end by 8 bases, with 19 bases between. The germline CDR1 and CDR2 sequences are ENHRY and SYGVKD.

This clonotype was counted between two and nine times. The chain has TRBV7-8 and TRBJ2-4; the D gene is possibly TRBD1 (6 bases). Germline CDR1 SGHVS, CDR2 FQNEAQ. This CDR3 has 18 amino acids. Trimming took 5 bases from V and 3 from J, leaving 23 bases between them. CDR3 protein: CASSAPGQGPHRKNIQYF. The CDR3 DNA follows: TGTGCCAGCAGCGCACCAGGTCAGGGGCCCCATCGCAAAAACATTCAGTACTTC.

This clonotype was found a few times. The rearrangement joins TRBV5-1 to TRBJ1-5, with 7 bases that match TRBD1. The CDR3 runs to 15 residues. Germline values: CDR1 SGHRS, CDR2 YFSETQ. With V trimmed by 4 bases and J by 6 bases, 10 bases remained unmatched. In nucleotides, the CDR3 is TGCGCCAGCAGCCAGACAGGGAACGAGGGTCAGCCCCAGCATTTT. It yields the protein CASSQTGNEGQPQHF.

This clonotype was counted a few times. The V call is TRBV28, the J call TRBJ2-3; 12 bases align to TRBD2. Germline assignment: CDR1 MDHEN and CDR2 SYDVKM. J was trimmed by 3 bases and V by 5 bases; bases with no gene match: 3. The CDR3 spans 15 residues. The CDR3 here is CASSILAGGTDTQYF. The CDR3 DNA sequence: TGTGCCAGCAGTATTCTAGCGGGAGGGACAGATACGCAGTATTTT.